This T cell receptor (beta chain) comes out of a study of T-cell memory formation after mild COVID-19. The study, taken as a whole, reports: Some responding clones appeared in pre-infection memory, suggesting cross-reactive memory joined. Clones that got smaller from day 15 to 85 had even CD4/CD8, while clones growing later tipped toward CD4+.

Note on this clonotype: Its antigen is not identified.

CDR3 length: 15 amino acids. From germline, CDR1 is SEHNR and CDR2 FQNEAQ (reference sequence). V was clipped by 5 bases and J by 0 bases, with 11 bases between them. TCRdb re-called the 5' RACE reads with MiXCR, one entry per CDR3 protein. Found here are just over 400,000 distinct CDR3 sequences, roughly a quarter of them singletons; the top ten hold less than 15%. This TCR came from an adult woman who had mild COVID-19 (a few samples of this study predate the infection). Cell type and time point are not known. Sequenced material: PBMCs or a T cell subset sorted from them (not recorded which). The chain links TRBV7-9 to TRBJ2-1, with D unclear. CDR3 region: CASSRMESSYNEQFF. In nucleotides, the CDR3 is TGTGCCAGCAGCAGGATGGAGAGCTCCTACAATGAGCAGTTCTTC.